The 10 T cell receptor beta chains below come from one sample, sequenced in a study of T cells after yellow fever vaccination. TCRdb recomputed calls from the 5' RACE reads with MiXCR, one row per CDR3 protein. The profile shows 250,000 to 300,000 distinct CDR3 sequences, under 15% of them singletons. Sequencing was performed on CD4+ T cells sorted from PBMCs, taken 45 days after the yellow fever booster vaccination. The receptors were sampled from a man aged 25 to 45 who received the YFV17D yellow fever vaccine.

The gene calls are TRBV5-4 and TRBJ2-5; D gene ambiguous. Trimming pared 0 bases from V and 10 bases from J, leaving 13 bases between. This CDR3 contains 13 residues. Germline V lookup: CDR1 SGHNT, CDR2 YYREEE (reference sequence). The CDR3 region has the DNA TGTGCCAGCAGCTTGGACAGCTCGAAGAGCCAGTACTTC. This sequence encodes CASSLDSSKSQYF.

This clonotype was detected once. This rearrangement joins TRBV10-2 to TRBJ2-2; D unresolved. CDR1 is WSHSY and CDR2 is SAAADI in the germline V gene. Trimming stripped 7 bases from V and 3 bases from J, with 12 bases between. The CDR3 consists of 14 residues. CDR3 in amino acids: CASTWGPDTGELFF. The CDR3 DNA follows: TGCGCCAGCACATGGGGTCCGGACACCGGGGAGCTGTTTTTT.

This clonotype was counted only a few times. The chain links TRBV12-3 or TRBV12-4 to TRBJ2-1, with TRBD2 as a possible D gene (6 bases). This CDR3 has 15 amino acids. V was cut by 4 bases and J by 8 bases, with 18 bases left in between. The chain's CDR3 is CASSYGEEGKDEQFF. The CDR3 DNA follows: TGTGCCAGCAGTTACGGGGAGGAGGGTAAGGATGAGCAGTTCTTC.

The chain carries TRBV24-1 and TRBJ2-1; D unresolved. Trimming left V 7 bases short and J 4 bases short, with 4 bases between. From germline, CDR1 is KGHDR and CDR2 SFDVKD. The CDR3 has 11 amino acids. CDR3 sequence reads: CATSQYNEQFF. CDR3 DNA sequence: TGTGCCACCAGCCAGTACAATGAGCAGTTCTTC.

Only a few counts were recorded for this clonotype. The V call is TRBV7-2, the J call TRBJ2-2; no definite D call. Germline loops: CDR1 SGHTA, CDR2 FQGNSA. This CDR3 has 15 residues. Trimming stripped 0 bases from V and 3 bases from J, with 8 bases between. The CDR3 spells CASSLAGFDTGELFF. The CDR3 DNA reads as TGTGCCAGCAGCTTAGCAGGGTTTGACACCGGGGAGCTGTTTTTT. Drawing the rest from reference TRBV7-2 and TRBJ2-2, the complete variable domain is GAGVSQSPSNKVTEKGKDVELRCDPISGHTALYWYRQSLGQGLEFLIYFQGNSAPDKSGLPSDRFSAERTGGSVSTLTIQRTQQEDSAVYLCASSLAGFDTGELFFGEGSRLTVL.

This clonotype was recorded a few times. Here the CDR3 omits its conserved ending phenylalanine or tryptophan, so a read error is the likely source. Because the CDR3's place on the DNA is in doubt, the DNA is left out and the CDR3 is given as listed by TCRdb. The chain joins TRBV6-2 or TRBV6-3 to TRBJ1-1. Germline CDR1 is MNHEY and CDR2 is SVGEGT. Termini included, the CDR3 measures 13 amino acids. The CDR3 reads CATKVRGGPPILL.

This chain uses TRBV7-2 with TRBJ2-1, with 9 positions matching TRBD2. The CDR3 is made up of 16 amino acids. V was pared by 4 bases and J by 6 bases, with 10 bases of the junction left unmatched. Germline V gives CDR1 SGHTA, CDR2 FQGNSA. The CDR3: CASSSRGAGGRNEQFF. In nucleotides, the CDR3 is TGTGCCAGCAGCTCACGTGGGGCGGGAGGGCGCAATGAGCAGTTCTTC.

The chain combines TRBV7-2 with TRBJ2-5; D may be TRBD2 (6 bases). The CDR3 is 15 residues long. Germline V gives CDR1 SGHTA, CDR2 FQGNSA. Trimming stripped 5 bases from V and 3 bases from J, with 16 bases between. The CDR3 sequence is CASSISEGREETQYF. CDR3 nucleotides: TGTGCCAGCAGCATTTCGGAGGGCCGAGAAGAGACCCAGTACTTC.

This clonotype occurred many times. The genes are TRBV5-8 and TRBJ2-5; D remains unclear. The CDR3 is 12 amino acids. Trimming took 3 bases from V and 2 from J, leaving 5 bases between them. Per the germline V gene, CDR1 is SGHTS and CDR2 is YDEGEE. CDR3 DNA sequence: TGTGCCAGCAGCTCAAGTCAAGAGACCCAGTACTTC. It translates to CASSSSQETQYF.

There are a few counts of this clonotype. The rearrangement uses TRBV11-2 and TRBJ2-1; the match to TRBD2 covers 7 bases. Per germline, CDR1 SGHAT and CDR2 FQNNGV. With V trimmed by 6 bases and J by 6 bases, 11 bases remained unmatched. CDR3 length equals 15 residues. The CDR3: CASSAGGSYSNEQFF. CDR3 DNA sequence: TGTGCCAGCAGTGCGGGCGGGAGTTATAGCAATGAGCAGTTCTTC.